Here is one TCR beta chain with its context. The antigen remains unidentified. The CDR3 runs to 11 residues. Germline assignment: CDR1 SGDLS and CDR2 YYNGEE. Libraries were UMI-labeled 5' RACE TRB cDNA. TCRdb re-called the 5' RACE reads; one entry per CDR3 protein, DNA not given. The listing records over 70,000 distinct CDR3 sequences. This entry is derived from a study of CXCR3-negative and CXCR3-positive naive CD8 T cells. General observations from the study: Naive CXCR3-positive and CXCR3-negative cells shared similar TRBV-TRBJ usage, unlike memory cells. Hydrophobicity of TRB CDR3s was greater in CXCR3-positive naive cells than in CXCR3-negative naive cells.

The TCR was taken from a human donor in good health. Some clones in this sample may be carry-over from other donors' samples. The source material was naive CXCR3+ CD8+ T cells from blood. The subset: CD45RO-CCR7+CD27+CD95- naive CD8+ T cells expressing CXCR3 (TNR3+). This chain links TRBV9 with TRBJ2-7. CDR3 residues: CASSGSGEQYF.